This T cell receptor (beta chain) was found in a study of T cells in Graves' hyperthyroidism and ophthalmopathy. PBMCs stemmed from over 7.5 ml fresh peripheral blood. As concerns this clonotype: Since a much larger clone is just one base distant, this may be a read error. Because the CDR3 is missing its conserved closing phenylalanine or tryptophan, this is likely a read error.

Amplification of TCR beta CDR3 regions used RNA as the template. TCR CDR3 underwent first-round RT-PCR with the HTBI primer set. TCRdb fed the multiplex PCR reads into MiXCR, producing one record per CDR3 protein. Of 560,000 or so distinct CDR3 sequences in the sample, 20% are singletons; the top ten hold about 50%. The CDR3 has 13 residues. CDR1 is LGHDT, CDR2 YNNKEL, per germline (reference sequence). Trimming shortened V by 1 base and J by 3 bases, and 4 bases separated the two germline ends. The sample was blood. J is TRBJ2-1 and V is TRBV3-1; D not resolved. The receptor's source is a man aged 40-49 years with Graves' ophthalmopathy. DNA of the CDR3: TGTGCCAGCAGCCAAGCGAACTACAATGAGCAGTTCCTC. Translation: CASSQANYNEQFL.